This section outlines one TCR beta chain sequence together with its context. Its antigen remains unknown. The sample belongs to a study of T cell repertoires in cytomegalovirus infection. Germline loops: CDR1 KGHSH, CDR2 LQKENI. The CDR3 runs to 16 residues. V was cut by 2 bases and J by 8 bases, with 18 bases left in between. TCRdb called the reads again in MiXCR, with one record for every CDR3 protein. The sample contains around 710,000 distinct CDR3 sequences, 25% to 35% of which appear only once. Study conclusions and caveats: The study found HLA-C-restricted CMV-specific TCR beta clonotypes dominating the ex vivo response.

The receptor was derived from a human donor in good health (CMV status not recorded). Some clones in this sample may be carry-over from other donors' samples. The source material was cultured CD8+ T cells from PBMCs, sampled from culture after CMV antigen stimulation. The V call is TRBV18, the J call TRBJ1-4; D unclear. In DNA form, the CDR3 reads TGTGCCAGCTCACCAAATGTCCAAAGGGCTCGGGAAAAACTGTTTTTT. This sequence encodes CASSPNVQRAREKLFF.